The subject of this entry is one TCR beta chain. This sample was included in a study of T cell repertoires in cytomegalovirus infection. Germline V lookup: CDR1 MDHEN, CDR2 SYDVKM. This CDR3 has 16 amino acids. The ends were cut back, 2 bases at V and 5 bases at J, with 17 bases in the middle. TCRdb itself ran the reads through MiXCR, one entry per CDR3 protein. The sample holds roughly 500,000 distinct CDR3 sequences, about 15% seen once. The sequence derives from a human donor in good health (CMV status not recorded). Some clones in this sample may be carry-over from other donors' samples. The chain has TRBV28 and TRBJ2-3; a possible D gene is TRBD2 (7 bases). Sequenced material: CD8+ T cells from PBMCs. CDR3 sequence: CASSLGVGGPGDTQYF. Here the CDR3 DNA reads TGTGCCAGCAGTTTAGGAGTGGGGGGGCCAGGAGATACGCAGTATTTT.